This is a list of T cell receptor beta chains from one sample in a study of T cells in localized non-small cell lung cancer. The method was immunoSEQ multiplex PCR; TCRdb's version includes in-frame clones alone and lacks a portion of them. The sample holds around 25,000 clones; around 88% are singletons and the top ten take 5.8%. The sequences come from peripheral blood, collected before any cancer treatment. These receptors originate from a male donor aged 60 or older with stage II squamous cell lung carcinoma. CDR3s include the opening cysteine and the closing phenylalanine or tryptophan. Fields, in order: V gene, CDR3 protein.

v_call: TRBV10-2
cdr3_aa: CASRGGPDTGELFF

v_call: TRBV7-9
cdr3_aa: CASSLAQTEQYF

v_call: TRBV5-1
cdr3_aa: CASSLAGIAGVRDTQYF

v_call: TRBV7-2
cdr3_aa: CASSPRGGGIDEQFF

v_call: TRBV7-3
cdr3_aa: CASSIPGTADTDTQYF

v_call: TRBV10-3
cdr3_aa: CAITPQGARNEQFF

v_call: TRBV19
cdr3_aa: CASSSRRGGNQPQHF

v_call: TRBV4-3
cdr3_aa: CASSQDRDLGEQYF

v_call: TRBV11-2
cdr3_aa: CASSVQGNTEAFF

v_call: TRBV19
cdr3_aa: CASSIVGGGELFF

v_call: TRBV19
cdr3_aa: CASSRGAGSYGYTF

v_call: TRBV19
cdr3_aa: CASRFFRTGNTGELFF

v_call: TRBV5-1
cdr3_aa: CASSLAGTMTDTQYF

v_call: TRBV29-1
cdr3_aa: CSVRQTENSPLHF